The T cell receptor (beta chain) under discussion was sequenced for a study of blood T cell repertoires in COVID-19. About the research overall: PBMCs, B-cell-depleted T cells, or T cells provided the cDNA or gDNA that made up the material.

Method: immunoSEQ multiplex PCR; TCRdb's copy keeps in-frame clones and lacks some. The sample yields 400,000 to 500,000 clones, about 88% seen once. The CDR3 sequence is 15 residues long. The V gene end was trimmed by 3 bases and the J gene end by 3 bases; junction bases not matched to a gene: 5. Germline assignment: CDR1 LGHDT and CDR2 YNNKEL (reference sequence). Participants spanned ages about 18 to 100 years and resided in roughly 26 US areas. Participants' reported clinical history set cohort assignment. People in the exposed group encountered a COVID-19 case within 2 weeks before entering the study.

Sequences were obtained from PBMCs or T cells enriched from blood (not recorded which). V and J are TRBV3-1 (or the pseudogene TRBV3-2) and TRBJ2-3; TRBD1 matches at 8 bases. The TCR originated in a woman in her late teens or twenties who had been exposed to COVID-19. CDR3 coding DNA: TGTGCCAGCAGCCACAGAAGGACAGGGACAGATACGCAGTATTTT. This encodes CASSHRRTGTDTQYF.